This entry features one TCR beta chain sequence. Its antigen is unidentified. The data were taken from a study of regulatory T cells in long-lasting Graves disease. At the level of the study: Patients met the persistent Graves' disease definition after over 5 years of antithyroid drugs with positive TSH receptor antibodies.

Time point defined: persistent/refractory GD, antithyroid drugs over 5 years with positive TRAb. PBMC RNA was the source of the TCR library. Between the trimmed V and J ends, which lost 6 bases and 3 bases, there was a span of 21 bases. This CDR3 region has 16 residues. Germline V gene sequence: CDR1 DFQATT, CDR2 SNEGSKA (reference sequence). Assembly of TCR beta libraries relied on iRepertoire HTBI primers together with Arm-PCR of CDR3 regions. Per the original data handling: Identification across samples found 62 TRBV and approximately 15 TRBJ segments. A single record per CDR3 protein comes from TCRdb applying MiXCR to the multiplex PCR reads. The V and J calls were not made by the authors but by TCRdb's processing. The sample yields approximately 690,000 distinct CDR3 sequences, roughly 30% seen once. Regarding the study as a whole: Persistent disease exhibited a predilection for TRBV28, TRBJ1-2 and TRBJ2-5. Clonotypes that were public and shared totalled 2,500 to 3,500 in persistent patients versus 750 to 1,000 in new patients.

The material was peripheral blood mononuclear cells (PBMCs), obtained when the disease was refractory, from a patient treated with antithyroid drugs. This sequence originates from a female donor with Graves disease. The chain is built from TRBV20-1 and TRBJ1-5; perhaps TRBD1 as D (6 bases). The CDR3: CSARSTSGALNQPQHF. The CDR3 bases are TGCAGTGCCAGATCAACCTCAGGGGCACTCAATCAGCCCCAGCATTTT.